The 32 T cell receptor beta chains below all came from one sample that was sequenced in a study of blood T cell repertoires in COVID-19. Repertoires were generated with immunoSEQ multiplex PCR, while TCRdb's copy carries only in-frame clones and drops some. This sample carries 40,000 to 50,000 clones, 70% to 85% of them seen once, and the ten largest clones take approximately 15%. The sequencing input was peripheral blood. These receptors all come from a human donor in a cohort sampled during active COVID-19.

The chain employs TRBV6-2 or TRBV6-3 and TRBJ1-1, with 7 bases identical to TRBD1. The germline V gene has CDR1 MNHEY and CDR2 SVGEGT. J was trimmed by 3 bases and V by 7 bases; bases with no gene match: 17. The CDR3 contains 17 residues. The CDR3 protein is CASTPGPRGIEDTEAFF. CDR3 bases: TGTGCCAGCACCCCGGGGCCCAGGGGGATTGAAGACACTGAAGCTTTCTTT.

The chain couples TRBV7-9 to TRBJ1-6; TRBD1 aligns across 8 bases. This CDR3 comprises 15 residues. The V and J ends lost 3 bases and 7 bases, in that order; junction bases with no gene match: 5. Per germline, CDR1 SEHNR and CDR2 FQNEAQ (reference sequence). In DNA, the CDR3 is TGTGCCAGCAGCTTCAACAGGGGGAAGAATTCACCCCTCCACTTT. Translated, it gives CASSFNRGKNSPLHF.

This chain links TRBV6-2 or TRBV6-3 with TRBJ1-2; D call uncertain. The CDR3 consists of 15 residues. The V and J ends lost 2 bases and 5 bases respectively, with 15 bases between them. Per germline, CDR1 MNHEY and CDR2 SVGEGT. The CDR3, as DNA: TGTGCCAGCAGTTACGCTTTCAGAGAACAGTATGGCTACACCTTC. Amino acid sequence: CASSYAFREQYGYTF.

This clone was detected once. The chain uses TRBV3-1 (or the pseudogene TRBV3-2) and TRBJ2-7, with 8 bases matching TRBD1. The length of the CDR3 is 14 residues. Looked up from germline, CDR1 is LGHDT and CDR2 is YNNKEL (reference sequence). Trimming at V came to 1 base and at J to 1 base, leaving 0 bases not matched to a gene. The CDR3 here is CASSQGTGSYEQYF. The CDR3 region has the DNA TGTGCCAGCAGCCAAGGGACAGGGTCCTACGAGCAGTACTTC.

This clone is a singleton in its sample. V usage is TRBV4-1 and J usage is TRBJ1-1; perhaps TRBD1 as D (5 bases). The CDR3 runs 16 residues. Trimming removed 4 bases from V and 10 bases from J, with 25 bases in between. From germline, CDR1 is MGHRA and CDR2 YSYEKL. The CDR3 DNA reads as TGCGCCAGCAGCCCCCCCCGCCGGGGTGAGGGACTAGGAGCTTTCTTT. Translating it yields CASSPPRRGEGLGAFF.

The chain employs TRBV6-5 and TRBJ1-5; TRBD1 matches 8 bases. Germline trimming cut 6 bases from V and 2 bases from J; bases unmatched to any gene: 6. Germline-derived CDR1 and CDR2 are MNHEY and SVGAGI. The CDR3 loop spans 15 amino acids. Here the CDR3 reads CASRPTTGGNQPQHF. CDR3 coding DNA: TGTGCCAGCAGACCCACGACAGGGGGCAATCAGCCCCAGCATTTT.

The chain combines TRBV6-1 with TRBJ2-7; D not certain. From germline, CDR1 is MNHNS and CDR2 SASEGT. V was pared by 2 bases and J by 6 bases, with 17 bases between. CDR3 size: 15 residues. The CDR3 DNA reads TGTGCCAGCAGTGAAATCCCCTGGGCAGCTCGCGAGCAGTACTTC. Translated: CASSEIPWAAREQYF.

The J gene is TRBJ1-2, the V gene TRBV5-4; 9 bases match TRBD1. The germline gives CDR1 SGHNT, CDR2 YYREEE (reference sequence). This CDR3 comprises 14 residues. V was clipped by 5 bases and J by 2 bases; unmatched bases: 4. DNA for the CDR3: TGTGCCAGCAGTTTTGACAGGGGGAACTATGGCTACACCTTC. Protein sequence: CASSFDRGNYGYTF.

The CDR3 DNA follows: TGTGCCTGGAGCTTGACAGTCACCGGGGAGCTGTTTTTT. It translates to CAWSLTVTGELFF. This chain uses TRBV30 with TRBJ2-2; possibly TRBD1 for D (5 bases). This CDR3 has 13 amino acids. The V gene lost 3 bases and the J gene lost 4 bases, with 9 bases spanning the gap. Looked up from germline, CDR1 is GTSNPN and CDR2 is SVGIG (reference sequence).

The genes are TRBV9 and TRBJ2-7, with D tentatively TRBD1 (5 bases). The CDR3 extends over 15 amino acids. The ends were cut back, 0 bases at V and 4 bases at J, with 14 bases in the middle. CDR1 SGDLS and CDR2 YYNGEE come from the germline V gene. CDR3 coding DNA: TGTGCCAGCAGCGTAGAGTCGTCCAGGGCGTACGAGCAGTACTTC. Protein product: CASSVESSRAYEQYF.

The chain couples TRBV19 to TRBJ1-5, with D perhaps matching TRBD1 (5 bases). There are 14 residues in the CDR3. Germline assignment: CDR1 LNHDA and CDR2 SQIVND (reference sequence). V shed 7 bases and J shed 4 bases, with 14 bases lying between them. CDR3 DNA sequence: TGTGCCAGTAAAACCGGGGGAACTAATCAGCCCCAGCATTTT. Amino acids: CASKTGGTNQPQHF.

The gene calls are TRBV24-1 and TRBJ1-2, with D unresolved. Germline V CDR1 and CDR2: KGHDR, SFDVKD. This CDR3 is built from 13 residues. Trimming shortened V by 6 bases and J by 2 bases, and 9 bases separated the two germline ends. Here the CDR3 reads CATSREGNYGYTF. The CDR3 nucleotides are TGTGCCACCAGTCGGGAGGGAAACTATGGCTACACCTTC.

The chain uses TRBV5-1 and TRBJ2-7, with TRBD1 matching 9 bases. The CDR3 length is 18 residues. With V trimmed by 5 bases and J by 2 bases, 17 bases remained unmatched. Per the germline V gene, CDR1 is SGHRS and CDR2 is YFSETQ. The CDR3: CASRGPGTGKYNPYEQYF. The CDR3 region has the DNA TGCGCCAGCAGGGGGCCCGGGACAGGGAAGTACAACCCCTACGAGCAGTACTTC.

The chain employs TRBV11-3 and TRBJ1-1; 10 nucleotides line up with TRBD1. Germline assignment: CDR1 SGHNT and CDR2 YENEEA. The CDR3 consists of 14 residues. Losses at the gene ends were 8 bases for V and 6 bases for J; bases not matched to a gene: 9. The CDR3 nucleotides are TGTGCCAGCTCCGACAGGGGGCGGTGGCCTGAAGCTTTCTTT. Residues: CASSDRGRWPEAFF.

This clone was found a few times. V gene TRBV2 combines with J gene TRBJ2-2; perhaps TRBD1 as D (5 bases). Germline-derived CDR1 and CDR2 are SNHLY and FYNNEI. This CDR3 contains 13 residues. V was clipped by 7 bases and J by 5 bases, with 11 bases between them. The CDR3 region has the DNA TGTGCCAGCAAACTCAGGGTAACCGGGGAGCTGTTTTTT. Translated, it gives CASKLRVTGELFF.

The chain's CDR3 is CASSPRGTSFSDTQYF. The DNA for the CDR3 is TGTGCCAGCAGCCCCCGGGGGACTAGCTTTTCAGATACGCAGTATTTT. V is TRBV7-3 and J is TRBJ2-3; TRBD2 aligns across 9 bases. Per the germline V gene, CDR1 is SGHTA and CDR2 is FQGTGA. The CDR3 is 16 residues long. V lost 5 bases, J lost 4 bases, and 10 bases stayed unmatched.

The gene calls are TRBV7-8 and TRBJ1-1; 7 bases are a match to TRBD1. The CDR3 length is 14 residues. V dropped 1 base and J dropped 4; count of bases not matched to a gene: 3. Germline CDR1 is SGHVS and CDR2 is FQNEAQ. CDR3: CASSLVDRVTEAFF. Here the CDR3 DNA reads TGTGCCAGCAGCTTAGTTGACAGGGTCACTGAAGCTTTCTTT.

The chain recombines TRBV29-1 with TRBJ2-5, with TRBD1 as a possible D gene (5 bases). In germline, CDR1 is SQVTM, CDR2 ANQGSEA. The CDR3 is made up of 14 amino acids. The V end was cut by 4 bases, the J end by 0 bases, with 12 bases between. CDR3 in amino acids: CSVVAQGHQETQYF. The CDR3, as DNA: TGCAGCGTTGTAGCTCAGGGTCACCAAGAGACCCAGTACTTC.

The J gene is TRBJ2-7, the V gene TRBV4-1; 8 bases agree with TRBD1. This CDR3 contains 15 residues. With V trimmed by 4 bases and J by 4 bases, 9 bases remained unmatched. The germline V gene encodes CDR1 MGHRA and CDR2 YSYEKL. CDR3: CASSPQTGDFYEQYF. For the CDR3, the DNA is TGCGCCAGCAGCCCCCAGACAGGGGATTTTTACGAGCAGTACTTC.

The J gene is TRBJ1-1, the V gene TRBV5-1; TRBD1 might be the D (6 bases). The CDR3 has 14 residues. The germline V gene has CDR1 SGHRS and CDR2 YFSETQ. V lost 5 bases, J lost 4 bases, and 15 bases lay in between. In DNA form, the CDR3 reads TGCGCCAGCAGGTCGACAGGTAGTAGCACTGAAGCTTTCTTT. Protein product: CASRSTGSSTEAFF.

The J gene is TRBJ2-7, the V gene TRBV6-5; a possible D gene is TRBD1 (7 bases). The CDR3 length is 15 residues. V was shortened by 6 bases and J by 7 bases, with 22 bases between the two germline ends. Germline assignment: CDR1 MNHEY and CDR2 SVGAGI. Here the CDR3 DNA reads TGTGCCAGCAGCCAAGCGACAGGGACTCTGGGTGAGCAGTACTTC. Residues: CASSQATGTLGEQYF.

V is TRBV25-1 and J is TRBJ2-1; D may be TRBD2 (5 bases). Trimming took off 4 bases at V and 8 bases at J, with 18 bases between the two ends. CDR1 is MGHDK and CDR2 is SYGVNS in the germline V gene. The CDR3 length is 15 residues. The CDR3 protein is CASSVGGGGTHEQFF. The CDR3 bases are TGTGCCAGCAGTGTAGGAGGTGGAGGAACGCATGAGCAGTTCTTC.

The chain is built from TRBV7-3 and TRBJ2-1; 7 positions match TRBD2. Germline assignment: CDR1 SGHTA and CDR2 FQGTGA. The V and J ends lost 5 bases and 2 bases, in that order; junction bases with no gene match: 6. CDR3 size: 15 residues. CDR3 sequence: CASSLTSSPYNEQFF. Written as DNA, the CDR3 is TGTGCCAGCAGCCTGACTAGCAGCCCCTACAATGAGCAGTTCTTC.

The V gene is TRBV11-2, the J gene TRBJ2-7; 11 positions agree with TRBD2. The CDR3 is made up of 19 amino acids. After removal of 0 bases from V and 6 bases from J, the junction contained 16 bases not matched to a gene. From germline, CDR1 is SGHAT and CDR2 FQNNGV. CDR3 protein: CASSLDGFLAGGSSPEQYF. CDR3 sequence (DNA): TGTGCCAGCAGCTTAGATGGATTTCTAGCGGGAGGAAGTTCGCCCGAGCAGTACTTC.

This rearrangement joins TRBV19 to TRBJ1-2, with a tentative D call TRBD1 (5 bases). The CDR3 spans 12 residues. From germline, CDR1 is LNHDA and CDR2 SQIVND (reference sequence). V lost 8 bases and J lost 3, with 10 bases in between. Here the CDR3 DNA reads TGTGCCAGTCGAACAGGTGACTATGGCTACACCTTC. As protein: CASRTGDYGYTF.

In its sample, this clone was seen a few times. This chain uses TRBV6-2 or TRBV6-3 with TRBJ1-6; no clear D gene. Germline CDR1 MNHEY, CDR2 SVGEGT. The CDR3 runs 12 residues. V was pared by 0 bases and J by 14 bases, with 8 bases between. CDR3 loop: CASSYSITTLHF. Here the CDR3 DNA reads TGTGCCAGCAGTTACTCGATAACAACCCTCCACTTT.

This rearrangement joins TRBV2 to TRBJ2-1; the match to TRBD1 covers 10 bases. The germline V gene encodes CDR1 SNHLY and CDR2 FYNNEI. The V segment lost 4 bases and the J segment 7 bases; nucleotides outside the gene matches: 4. The CDR3 is 14 residues long. The CDR3 loop reads CASSAGTGVNEQFF. The CDR3 DNA is TGTGCCAGCAGTGCCGGGACAGGGGTAAATGAGCAGTTCTTC. Full variable domain (missing parts from reference TRBV2 and TRBJ2-1): EPEVTQTPSHQVTQMGQEVILRCVPISNHLYFYWYRQILGQKVEFLVSFYNNEISEKSEIFDDQFSVERPDGSNFTLKIRSTKLEDSAMYFCASSAGTGVNEQFFGPGTRLTVL.

This clone was seen just once. The V call is TRBV7-3, the J call TRBJ2-6, with D possibly TRBD1 on 6 matching bases. CDR3 length: 16 amino acids. The V end was cut by 5 bases, the J end by 2 bases, with 13 bases between. Germline V gene lookup returns CDR1 SGHTA and CDR2 FQGTGA. The CDR3 DNA follows: TGTGCCAGCAGCCCCCCGGCAGGGGCTGGGGCCAACGTCCTGACTTTC. Residues: CASSPPAGAGANVLTF.

This clone has only one observation. This chain connects TRBV2 to TRBJ2-1, with a weak D call TRBD2 (5 bases). V lost 3 bases and J 9 bases, leaving 18 bases between the germline ends. Germline V lookup: CDR1 SNHLY, CDR2 FYNNEI. The CDR3 runs to 15 residues. For the CDR3, the DNA is TGTGCCAGCAGTGACCTAGCTGGACGTCTCGGTGAGCAGTTCTTC. Protein sequence: CASSDLAGRLGEQFF.

The rearrangement uses TRBV28 and TRBJ2-7, with 9 bases fitting TRBD1. V dropped 8 bases and J dropped 1; count of bases not matched to a gene: 3. CDR1 MDHEN and CDR2 SYDVKM come from the germline V gene. The CDR3 sequence is 13 residues long. The CDR3 here is CASLGTGSYEQYF. The CDR3 DNA reads as TGTGCCAGCCTCGGGACAGGGTCCTACGAGCAGTACTTC.

This clone was picked up a small number of times. J is TRBJ2-3 and V is TRBV4-2; 9 nucleotides agree with TRBD2. Germline CDR1 and CDR2: LGHNA and YNFKEQ. J was trimmed by 8 bases and V by 0 bases; bases with no gene match: 9. This CDR3 comprises 16 residues. CDR3 region: CASSQDWRGGSATQYF. DNA for the CDR3: TGTGCCAGCAGCCAAGATTGGCGGGGGGGCAGTGCTACGCAGTATTTT.

The chain has TRBV7-2 and TRBJ1-2; D is uncertain. The CDR3 runs 15 residues. V shed 7 bases and J shed 0 bases, with 15 bases lying between them. From germline, CDR1 is SGHTA and CDR2 FQGNSA. The CDR3 coding sequence is TGTGCCAGCAATCTCAATGCGGCGACTAACTATGGCTACACCTTC. As protein: CASNLNAATNYGYTF.